A single sample is the source of the 28 T cell receptor beta chains below, sequenced in a study of monozygotic twins with cystic fibrosis. The repertoire was sequenced with immunoSEQ multiplex PCR; TCRdb's copy has only in-frame clones and lacks some. Seen here are fewer than 30,000 clones, 90% observed once, and the top ten hold around 0.57%. Sequenced material: blood. The receptor set was obtained from a girl aged 2 to 10 with cystic fibrosis.

V and J are TRBV5-4 and TRBJ2-7; TRBD2 agrees at 13 bases. J lost 6 bases, V lost 2 bases, and 5 bases had no gene match. The V gene's germline CDR1 is SGHNT and CDR2 YYREEE (reference sequence). This CDR3 contains 15 residues. The CDR3 bases are TGTGCCAGCAGCTTAGGGACTAGCGGGGATAGCGAGCAGTACTTC. This gives the protein CASSLGTSGDSEQYF.

V and J are TRBV2 and TRBJ1-6; 8 bases map to TRBD1. V dropped 5 bases and J dropped 7; count of bases not matched to a gene: 4. The CDR3 totals 14 residues. The germline V gene has CDR1 SNHLY and CDR2 FYNNEI. Here the CDR3 reads CASSLTGENSPLHF. The DNA for the CDR3 is TGTGCCAGCAGTTTGACAGGGGAGAATTCACCCCTCCACTTT.

The V gene is TRBV9, the J gene TRBJ1-3; D gene unclear. CDR3 size: 15 residues. V was cut by 0 bases and J by 4 bases, with 11 bases left in between. CDR1 is SGDLS, CDR2 YYNGEE, per germline. This CDR3 is CASSVASDNGNTIYF. CDR3 nucleotides: TGTGCCAGCAGCGTAGCCAGTGACAACGGAAACACCATATATTTT.

The V gene is TRBV7-7, the J gene TRBJ2-1; D is perhaps TRBD1 (5 bases). Germline CDR1 and CDR2: SSHAT and FNYEAQ (reference sequence). This CDR3 contains 14 residues. V dropped 0 bases and J dropped 5 bases, with 8 bases sitting between them. CDR3: CASSLAGAHNEQFF. The CDR3 DNA reads TGTGCCAGCAGCTTAGCAGGGGCCCACAATGAGCAGTTCTTC.

The rearrangement joins TRBV5-1 to TRBJ2-2, with D possibly being TRBD1 (6 bases). Germline-derived CDR1 and CDR2 are SGHRS and YFSETQ. This CDR3 has 16 residues. The ends were cut back, 4 bases at V and 4 bases at J, with 17 bases in the middle. This CDR3 reads CASSPPNRDTTGELFF. Written as DNA, the CDR3 is TGCGCCAGCAGCCCACCGAACAGGGATACCACCGGGGAGCTGTTTTTT.

The chain joins TRBV5-1 to TRBJ2-7, with D hard to call. Germline CDR1 and CDR2: SGHRS and YFSETQ. The ends were cut back, 0 bases at V and 2 bases at J, with 18 bases in the middle. The CDR3 spans 17 residues. The CDR3 nucleotides read TGCGCCAGCAGCTTGGGCGTCTCCACGGTAGTGGCCTACGAGCAGTACTTC. This sequence encodes CASSLGVSTVVAYEQYF.

This clone has only one observation. This chain links TRBV6-6 with TRBJ2-7; TRBD1 matches at 8 bases. The CDR3 runs to 14 residues. Germline CDR1 MNHNY, CDR2 SVGAGI (reference sequence). V trimming: 8 bases; J trimming: 5 bases; junction bases outside the gene matches: 11. CDR3: CASVRDRPGDEQYF. The CDR3 bases are TGTGCCAGCGTTCGGGACAGGCCCGGGGACGAGCAGTACTTC.

The rearrangement uses TRBV30 and TRBJ2-5; D is possibly TRBD1 (6 bases). The CDR3 extends over 16 amino acids. Germline loops: CDR1 GTSNPN, CDR2 SVGIG (reference sequence). Trimming cost V 0 bases and J 5 bases, with 19 bases left between them. CDR3 in DNA: TGTGCCTGGAGTGTATTACGTAGCAGGGGCCCTGAGACCCAGTACTTC. This encodes CAWSVLRSRGPETQYF.

The chain has TRBV6-1 and TRBJ2-3; TRBD1 is a possible D gene (5 bases). Deletions cut 5 bases from V and 0 bases from J, with 12 bases between. CDR3 length equals 15 residues. The germline gives CDR1 MNHNS, CDR2 SASEGT. The CDR3 nucleotides read TGTGCCAGCAGTTGGACAATTTCTAGCACAGATACGCAGTATTTT. It codes for CASSWTISSTDTQYF.

The chain is built from TRBV7-3 and TRBJ2-5; TRBD1 is a possible D gene (5 bases). This CDR3 is built from 13 residues. Trimming cost V 0 bases and J 4 bases, with 6 bases left between them. CDR1 is SGHTA and CDR2 is FQGTGA in the germline V gene. In DNA form, the CDR3 reads TGTGCCAGCAGCTTAACTCAGGGAGAGACCCAGTACTTC. Amino acids: CASSLTQGETQYF.

The J gene is TRBJ1-3, the V gene TRBV29-1; no clear D gene. The length of the CDR3 is 12 residues. V shed 4 bases and J shed 0 bases, with 4 bases lying between them. Germline V gene sequence: CDR1 SQVTM, CDR2 ANQGSEA. In DNA form, the CDR3 reads TGCAGCGTTGCTCTCTCTGGAAACACCATATATTTT. Residues: CSVALSGNTIYF.

This clone was picked up one time. The chain is built from TRBV9 and TRBJ2-5; 12 positions agree with TRBD2. Germline V gene data show CDR1 as SGDLS and CDR2 as YYNGEE. The junction had 5 bases not matched to a gene; V was cut back by 0 bases and J by 5 bases. CDR3 length equals 16 residues. In nucleotides, the CDR3 is TGTGCCAGCAGCGTAGAACTAGCGGGGGGCTACGAGACCCAGTACTTC. It translates to CASSVELAGGYETQYF.

The genes are TRBV6-5 and TRBJ1-1, with 9 bases matching TRBD1. The J segment lost 5 bases and the V segment lost 2 bases, leaving 3 bases of the junction unmatched. The germline V gene encodes CDR1 MNHEY and CDR2 SVGAGI. The CDR3 loop spans 14 amino acids. CDR3 loop: CASSYRDRDTEAFF. In nucleotides, the CDR3 is TGTGCCAGCAGTTACCGGGACAGGGATACTGAAGCTTTCTTT.

This clone was observed a single time. The CDR3 DNA reads TGCAGCGTTGAAGGGGGCAGGTATGGCTACACCTTC. Residues: CSVEGGRYGYTF. J is TRBJ1-2 and V is TRBV29-1, with D perhaps TRBD1 (5 bases). Germline lookup yields CDR1 SQVTM and CDR2 ANQGSEA. V gave up 1 base and J gave up 5 bases, with 8 bases separating them. The CDR3 has 12 amino acids.

The chain joins TRBV2 to TRBJ2-7, with D perhaps matching TRBD1 (6 bases). Germline V gene lookup returns CDR1 SNHLY and CDR2 FYNNEI. This CDR3 region has 16 residues. V was clipped by 7 bases and J by 0 bases, with 19 bases between them. CDR3 sequence (DNA): TGTGCCAGCACCCTGGACAGCCCCATTCGCTCCTACGAGCAGTACTTC. It translates to CASTLDSPIRSYEQYF. Supplemented by reference TRBV2 and TRBJ2-7, the full variable domain reads EPEVTQTPSHQVTQMGQEVILRCVPISNHLYFYWYRQILGQKVEFLVSFYNNEISEKSEIFDDQFSVERPDGSNFTLKIRSTKLEDSAMYFCASTLDSPIRSYEQYFGPGTRLTVT.

The chain carries TRBV29-1 and TRBJ2-1, with D possibly TRBD2 on 5 matching bases. CDR3 length: 14 amino acids. Trimming stripped 2 bases from V and 5 bases from J, with 13 bases between. Germline V gene lookup returns CDR1 SQVTM and CDR2 ANQGSEA. CDR3 sequence (DNA): TGCAGCGTTGAATTAGGGAGCTATCACAATGAGCAGTTCTTC. As protein: CSVELGSYHNEQFF.

The gene calls are TRBV2 and TRBJ2-1; D is possibly TRBD2 (7 bases). V lost 2 bases, J lost 4 bases, and 18 bases lay in between. This CDR3 region has 17 residues. The germline V gene has CDR1 SNHLY and CDR2 FYNNEI. This CDR3 reads CASSETLWGGRYNEQFF. CDR3 DNA sequence: TGTGCCAGCAGTGAAACCCTATGGGGGGGCCGGTACAATGAGCAGTTCTTC.

This clone was found once. This chain connects TRBV13 to TRBJ2-7; D gene uncertain. V was pared by 5 bases and J by 1 base, with 6 bases between. The CDR3 consists of 12 residues. The germline gives CDR1 PRHDT, CDR2 FYEKMQ (reference sequence). CDR3 bases: TGTGCCAGCAGCCTCTTATCCTACGAGCAGTACTTC. It translates to CASSLLSYEQYF.

The genes are TRBV5-1 and TRBJ1-1; D possibly corresponds to TRBD1 (6 bases). V shed 3 bases and J shed 2 bases, with 11 bases lying between them. This CDR3 contains 14 residues. Germline values: CDR1 SGHRS, CDR2 YFSETQ. The CDR3 sequence: CASSYGTPNTEAFF. The CDR3 DNA reads as TGCGCCAGCAGCTACGGGACACCTAACACTGAAGCTTTCTTT. The complete variable domain, with remaining parts taken from reference TRBV5-1 and TRBJ1-1, reads KAGVTQTPRYLIKTRGQQVTLSCSPISGHRSVSWYQQTPGQGLQFLFEYFSETQRNKGNFPGRFSGRQFSNSRSEMNVSTLELGDSALYLCASSYGTPNTEAFFGQGTRLTVV.

The chain recombines TRBV4-3 with TRBJ1-1, with D perhaps TRBD1 (6 bases). Looked up from germline, CDR1 is LGHNA and CDR2 is YSLEER. CDR3 length equals 16 residues. The V and J ends lost 0 bases and 0 bases respectively, with 11 bases between them. CDR3 protein: CASSQDLGTLNTEAFF. CDR3 DNA: TGCGCCAGCAGCCAAGATCTAGGGACATTGAACACTGAAGCTTTCTTT.

The rearrangement uses TRBV7-9 and TRBJ1-4; maybe TRBD1 (5 bases). The CDR3 is 12 residues long. With 8 bases removed from V and 13 bases from J, the gap between germline ends came to 17 bases. Germline V gene data show CDR1 as SEHNR and CDR2 as FQNEAQ (reference sequence). This CDR3 is CASRTIQGGLFF. CDR3 DNA sequence: TGTGCCAGCCGGACCATCCAGGGCGGACTGTTTTTT.

The chain joins TRBV7-2 to TRBJ2-7, with 7 nucleotides matching TRBD2. Per the germline V gene, CDR1 is SGHTA and CDR2 is FQGNSA. The CDR3 sequence is 14 residues long. V gave up 5 bases and J gave up 3 bases; unmatched junction bases: 7. CDR3 residues: CASSPRDYLYEQYF. CDR3 bases: TGTGCCAGCAGCCCACGGGACTACCTCTACGAGCAGTACTTC.

This clone has just a few counts. V gene TRBV18 combines with J gene TRBJ2-5; D is ambiguous. Germline V lookup: CDR1 KGHSH, CDR2 LQKENI. V was cut by 2 bases and J by 0 bases, with 1 base left in between. The CDR3 spans 12 residues. The CDR3 DNA follows: TGTGCCAGCTCACCAGACCAAGAGACCCAGTACTTC. Translated, it gives CASSPDQETQYF.

V gene TRBV5-1 combines with J gene TRBJ1-2; weak D call: TRBD1 (6 bases). V was pared by 4 bases and J by 3 bases, with 19 bases between. Germline V lookup: CDR1 SGHRS, CDR2 YFSETQ. The CDR3 sequence is 16 residues long. The CDR3 here is CASSHGGAGTYYGYTF. DNA for the CDR3: TGCGCCAGCAGCCATGGGGGCGCAGGGACCTACTATGGCTACACCTTC.

The chain employs TRBV19 and TRBJ2-3, with D unresolved. The CDR3 has 18 residues. V shed 4 bases and J shed 0 bases, with 20 bases lying between them. Germline values: CDR1 LNHDA, CDR2 SQIVND (reference sequence). This CDR3 is CASSTLWTGRFSTDTQYF. The CDR3 DNA reads as TGTGCCAGTAGTACACTATGGACCGGTAGATTCAGCACAGATACGCAGTATTTT.

This chain connects TRBV15 to TRBJ2-1, with D possibly being TRBD2 (5 bases). The CDR3 is 13 amino acids. V lost 8 bases and J lost 6, with 14 bases in between. CDR1 LNHNV and CDR2 YYDKDF come from the germline V gene (reference sequence). CDR3 nucleotide sequence: TGTGCCACCTCCGGGAAGCGGCGCAATGAGCAGTTCTTC. The encoded protein is CATSGKRRNEQFF.

The J gene is TRBJ2-5, the V gene TRBV29-1; 9 bases line up with TRBD2. Trimming removed 5 bases from V and 2 bases from J; junction bases left unmatched: 15. This CDR3 is built from 17 residues. The germline V gene has CDR1 SQVTM and CDR2 ANQGSEA. The CDR3 sequence is CSVSQTGKRGVQETQYF. The CDR3 DNA reads TGCAGCGTTTCTCAGACGGGGAAGCGGGGGGTTCAAGAGACCCAGTACTTC.

The CDR3 is CASSVAPRGGEQFF. CDR3 bases: TGTGCCAGCAGCGTAGCCCCCAGGGGTGGGGAGCAGTTCTTC. This chain links TRBV9 with TRBJ2-1; D may be TRBD1 (6 bases). CDR3 length: 14 amino acids. Germline V gene lookup returns CDR1 SGDLS and CDR2 YYNGEE. V dropped 0 bases and J dropped 10 bases, with 14 bases sitting between them.